This T cell receptor (beta chain) was captured in a study of glioma-infiltrating T cells after dendritic cell vaccination. As for the study in general: Three intradermal dendritic cell vaccine injections were given every two weeks.

Amplification used 60 V beta primers and 13 J beta primers. TCRdb keeps only in-frame clones here, not all; method: immunoSEQ multiplex PCR. The sample consists of some 60,000 clones, 70% to 85% of them appearing once. Stated time point: after dendritic cell vaccination, including at tumor progression/relapse. Fresh-frozen tumor tissue and more than two years of survival data were available for all. Trimming pared 1 base from V and 2 bases from J, leaving 5 bases between. CDR3 size: 13 residues. Germline V lookup: CDR1 LGHNA, CDR2 YSLEER. Concerning this clone itself: Its antigen is not identified.

Findings and limits, study-wide: Patients with more pretreatment TILs had longer time to progression and survival.

This TCR was recovered from a human donor with glioblastoma. The J gene is TRBJ2-5, the V gene TRBV4-3; D gene ambiguous. This specimen consisted of blood, obtained after dendritic cell vaccination. CDR3 bases: TGCGCCAGCAGCCAAGCGGTACAAGAGACCCAGTACTTC. This translates into CASSQAVQETQYF.